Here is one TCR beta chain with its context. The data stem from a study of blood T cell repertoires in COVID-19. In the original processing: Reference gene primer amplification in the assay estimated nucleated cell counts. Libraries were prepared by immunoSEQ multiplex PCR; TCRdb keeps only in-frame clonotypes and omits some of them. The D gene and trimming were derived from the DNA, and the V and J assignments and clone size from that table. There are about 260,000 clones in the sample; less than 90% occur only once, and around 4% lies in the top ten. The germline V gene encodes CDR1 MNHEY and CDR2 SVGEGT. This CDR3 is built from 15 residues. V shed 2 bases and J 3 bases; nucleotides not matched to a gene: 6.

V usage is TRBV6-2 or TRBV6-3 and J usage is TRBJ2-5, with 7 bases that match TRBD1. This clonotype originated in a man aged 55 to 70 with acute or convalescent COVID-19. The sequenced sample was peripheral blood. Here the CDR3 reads CASSYRGTVEETQYF. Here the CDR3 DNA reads TGTGCCAGCAGTTACCGTGGGACAGTAGAAGAGACCCAGTACTTC.